Following are 9 T cell receptor beta chains from one sample sequenced in a study of blood T cell repertoires in COVID-19 (dated by TCRdb to about 2020). Receptors were amplified or captured by the immunoSEQ multiplex PCR assay. TCRdb provides this immuneACCESS table in a form limited to in-frame rearrangements. Some clones are lacking; in checked studies, under half of them reflect an unresolved V gene, and why the rest are absent is not known. Within this sample are some 43,000 clones, with 87% of them counted one time only. The ten most abundant clones make up approximately 15% of the sample. The source material was peripheral blood. The receptors stem from a man between 60 and 75 years old with active COVID-19.

The chain couples TRBV4-3 to TRBJ2-7, with 8 bases lining up with TRBD1. Germline-derived CDR1 and CDR2 are LGHNA and YSLEER. This CDR3 is 18 amino acids long. Trimming took 2 bases from V and 6 from J; bases not matched to a gene: 18. In nucleotides, the CDR3 is TGCGCCAGCAGCCAATCTTACCCGGGGACAGGATCTAGGAGCGAGCAGTACTTC. Encoded protein: CASSQSYPGTGSRSEQYF.

The CDR3 here is CASSPWGRAVQPQHF. In nucleotides, the CDR3 is TGTGCCAGCAGCCCTTGGGGCAGGGCGGTGCAGCCCCAGCATTTT. This chain links TRBV7-2 with TRBJ1-5; perhaps TRBD1 as D (5 bases). Germline V gene data show CDR1 as SGHTA and CDR2 as FQGNSA. Trimming shortened V by 5 bases and J by 7 bases, and 18 bases separated the two germline ends. The CDR3 totals 15 residues.

The count of this clone is one. The chain is built from TRBV7-3 and TRBJ1-1; 8 nucleotides align to TRBD1. Germline CDR1 SGHTA, CDR2 FQGTGA. The junction had 11 bases not matched to a gene; V was cut back by 1 base and J by 1 base. CDR3 length: 18 amino acids. The CDR3 sequence is CASSLMPQGAGENTEAFF. CDR3 bases: TGTGCCAGCAGCTTAATGCCCCAGGGGGCTGGGGAGAACACTGAAGCTTTCTTT.

The chain carries TRBV6-5 and TRBJ2-5, with 8 bases aligning to TRBD1. Germline V CDR1 and CDR2: MNHEY, SVGAGI. Trimming cost V 8 bases and J 2 bases; bases outside gene matches: 4. This CDR3 spans 13 amino acids. This CDR3 is CASGRTGQETQYF. DNA for the CDR3: TGTGCCAGCGGGAGGACAGGGCAAGAGACCCAGTACTTC.

J is TRBJ2-7 and V is TRBV2, with 7 positions matching TRBD2. From germline, CDR1 is SNHLY and CDR2 FYNNEI. The CDR3 extends over 15 amino acids. Trimming at V came to 1 base and at J to 2 bases, leaving 5 bases not matched to a gene. CDR3 coding DNA: TGTGCCAGCAGTGAAGAGGGGACTACTCCCTACGAGCAGTACTTC. Protein: CASSEEGTTPYEQYF.

This chain joins TRBV29-1 and TRBJ2-2; maybe TRBD2 (5 bases). CDR3 length equals 14 residues. Trimming pared 4 bases from V and 0 bases from J, leaving 9 bases between. Germline CDR1 and CDR2: SQVTM and ANQGSEA. The CDR3 protein is CSVGTGANTGELFF. The CDR3 DNA sequence: TGCAGCGTTGGGACCGGGGCGAACACCGGGGAGCTGTTTTTT.

The chain recombines TRBV4-2 with TRBJ2-2, with no clear D. This CDR3 region has 16 residues. Germline-derived CDR1 and CDR2 are LGHNA and YNFKEQ. Trimming took off 4 bases at V and 1 base at J, with 13 bases between the two ends. CDR3 coding DNA: TGTGCCAGCAGCCCAAGTGGGCCATTGAACACCGGGGAGCTGTTTTTT. Amino acid sequence: CASSPSGPLNTGELFF.

This clone appeared a few times. At one end, the junction sequence differs from germline, possibly due to a read error. The rearrangement uses TRBV7-7 and TRBJ2-1, with D perhaps TRBD2 (6 bases). The CDR3 has 14 residues. In germline, CDR1 is SSHAT, CDR2 FNYEAQ (reference sequence). Here the CDR3 reads CASSLGVGLDEQFF. The CDR3 DNA is TGTGCTAGCAGCTTAGGGGTGGGACTCGATGAGCAGTTCTTC.

V usage is TRBV10-3 and J usage is TRBJ2-1; TRBD2 agrees at 12 bases. The CDR3 is 15 amino acids. Germline CDR1 and CDR2: ENHRY and SYGVKD. J gave up 9 bases and V 8 bases, and 11 bases lay outside the gene matches. Written as DNA, the CDR3 is TGTGCCATCCGACAACTAGCGGGAGGTGCTGGTGAGCAGTTCTTC. Its protein is CAIRQLAGGAGEQFF.